These 31 T cell receptor beta chains came from one sample sequenced in a study of CD8 T cells in ankylosing spondylitis (TCRdb year 2017). General conclusions and limits of the study: Blood from ankylosing spondylitis patients appeared to be characterized by a TCR beta motif composed of under 10 highly homologous amino acid variants.

Which antigens these TCRs recognize remains unknown. Library preparation used 5' RACE. The reads were generated on an Illumina HiSeq 2500. TCRdb reprocessed the public reads (quality trimming at Q25 with fastp, clone calling with MiXCR) and kept in-frame beta chains. Identical CDR3 protein sequences are pooled into one entry, listed with their most common genes and DNA. Recorded for this sample are 350,000 to 550,000 distinct CDR3 sequences; roughly 27% of them occurred a single time. The ten most abundant clones make up 0.89% of the sample. Sequencing input: blood, either unsorted or a sorted T cell fraction (not recorded which). Receptors were obtained from a male donor with ankylosing spondylitis.

This clonotype was counted a few times. The chain combines TRBV20-1 with TRBJ2-3; D possibly matches TRBD1 or TRBD2 (6 bases each). Trimming left V 3 bases short and J 3 bases short, with 16 bases between. The CDR3 length is 15 residues. Germline V gene lookup returns CDR1 DFQATT and CDR2 SNEGSKA (reference sequence). The CDR3 loop is CSARPRGGGTDTQYF. Written as DNA, the CDR3 is TGCAGTGCTAGGCCTAGAGGGGGAGGAACAGATACGCAGTATTTT.

This clonotype was detected only a few times. One end of the junction fails to match germline, which may point to a read error. J is TRBJ2-4 and V is TRBV12-3 or TRBV12-4; D possibly uses TRBD1 or TRBD2 (5 bases each). CDR3 size: 11 residues. The CDR3 region is CASSLGGILTF. In nucleotides, the CDR3 is TGTGCCAGCAGTTTAGGGGGGATCTTGACATTC.

The V gene is TRBV2, the J gene TRBJ2-4; D unresolved. The CDR3 is 12 residues long. Trimming removed 2 bases at V and 6 bases at J, with 5 bases between. Germline V CDR1 and CDR2: SNHLY, FYNNEI. CDR3 coding DNA: TGTGCCAGCAGTGAATTGAGAAACATTCAGTACTTC. Translated: CASSELRNIQYF.

The rearrangement uses TRBV27 and TRBJ2-7; 9 bases agree with TRBD1. The V segment lost 4 bases and the J segment 1 base; nucleotides outside the gene matches: 11. The germline CDR1 and CDR2 sequences are MNHEY and SMNVEV (reference sequence). The CDR3 length is 17 residues. This chain's CDR3 is CASSSRGTGRGSYEQYV. The CDR3 DNA sequence: TGTGCCAGCAGTTCCAGGGGGACAGGGCGGGGGTCCTACGAGCAGTACGTC.

The chain employs TRBV6-1 and TRBJ2-4; TRBD2 agrees at 9 bases. From germline, CDR1 is MNHNS and CDR2 SASEGT. The length of the CDR3 is 15 residues. V shed 5 bases, J shed 14 bases, and the junction held 16 bases outside the gene matches. The CDR3 coding sequence is TGTGCCAGCAGTTGGAAGCGGGAGGCCCCGGCAGCTGAGTACTTC. The encoded protein is CASSWKREAPAAEYF.

The J gene is TRBJ1-2, the V gene TRBV5-6; D remains unclear. Germline V gene lookup returns CDR1 SGHDT and CDR2 YYEEEE. CDR3 length: 13 amino acids. With 4 bases removed from V and 5 bases from J, the gap between germline ends came to 12 bases. The chain's CDR3 is CASSPDVLYGYTF. The CDR3 DNA is TGTGCCAGCAGCCCGGACGTTCTATATGGCTACACCTTC.

This clonotype was recorded a few times. The rearrangement links TRBV3-1 to TRBJ1-1, with 7 bases matching TRBD1. V gave up 4 bases and J gave up 7 bases; unmatched junction bases: 6. Germline V lookup: CDR1 LGHDT, CDR2 YNNKEL (reference sequence). The CDR3 totals 13 residues. The CDR3 loop is CASSRGTEGEAFF. DNA of the CDR3: TGTGCCAGCAGCCGAGGGACAGAAGGTGAAGCTTTCTTT.

The chain carries TRBV11-2 and TRBJ1-4, with 9 bases that match TRBD1. CDR3 size: 16 residues. The germline gives CDR1 SGHAT, CDR2 FQNNGV. Trimming took 1 base from V and 7 from J; bases not matched to a gene: 7. The CDR3 region is CASSLGLGQGAEKLFF. CDR3 nucleotide sequence: TGTGCCAGCAGCTTAGGTTTGGGACAGGGAGCTGAAAAACTGTTTTTT.

Comments on this clonotype: This sequence may be a read error, since a much larger clone differs from it by one base. V gene TRBV6-2 or TRBV6-3 combines with J gene TRBJ1-2; D remains ambiguous. The germline V gene has CDR1 MNHEY and CDR2 SVGEGT. Trimming pared 2 bases from V and 1 base from J, leaving 2 bases between. The CDR3 extends over 12 amino acids. In nucleotides, the CDR3 is TGTGCCAGCAGTTACAGTAACTATGGCTACACCTTC. It codes for CASSYSNYGYTF.

The CDR3 nucleotides are TGTGCCAGCACCCAGGTGGATAGGGCCGGGGAGCTGTTTTTT. Translating gives CASTQVDRAGELFF. The chain is built from TRBV7-2 and TRBJ2-2; D ambiguous. Germline-derived CDR1 and CDR2 are SGHTA and FQGNSA. V shed 7 bases and J shed 6 bases, with 15 bases lying between them. The CDR3 sequence is 14 residues long.

The genes are TRBV12-3 or TRBV12-4 and TRBJ2-7; weak D call: TRBD2 (6 bases). V was shortened by 6 bases and J by 5 bases, with 14 bases between the two germline ends. The CDR3 is made up of 13 amino acids. The CDR3 here is CASRIGGTNEQYF. CDR3 nucleotides: TGTGCCAGCAGGATTGGGGGGACGAACGAGCAGTACTTC.

This clonotype was detected a few times. The chain is built from TRBV3-1 and TRBJ2-7; 7 bases are a match to TRBD2. Germline CDR1 LGHDT, CDR2 YNNKEL (reference sequence). With 9 bases clipped from V and 3 bases from J, the junction kept 14 bases outside the gene matches. The CDR3 sequence is 15 residues long. The chain's CDR3 is CARTGIKRDNYEQYV. The CDR3 coding sequence is TGTGCCAGAACGGGAATTAAGCGGGATAACTACGAGCAGTACGTC.

This chain connects TRBV5-1 to TRBJ2-3, with a possible D match to TRBD2 (7 bases). Trimming removed 4 bases at V and 7 bases at J, with 16 bases between. The germline gives CDR1 SGHRS, CDR2 YFSETQ. The CDR3 is 14 amino acids. The CDR3 DNA follows: TGCGCCAGCAGCCCGGGGGGCTCCGGATATACGCAGTATTTT. This sequence encodes CASSPGGSGYTQYF. The full variable domain, with the rest looked up from reference TRBV5-1 and TRBJ2-3, is KAGVTQTPRYLIKTRGQQVTLSCSPISGHRSVSWYQQTPGQGLQFLFEYFSETQRNKGNFPGRFSGRQFSNSRSEMNVSTLELGDSALYLCASSPGGSGYTQYFGPGTRLTVL.

The sample holds a few counts of this clonotype. The V call is TRBV5-1, the J call TRBJ2-1; tentatively, D is TRBD1 (6 bases). Trimming removed 3 bases from V and 5 bases from J, with 12 bases in between. The length of the CDR3 is 14 residues. The germline gives CDR1 SGHRS, CDR2 YFSETQ. The CDR3: CASSWGYRDNEQFF. The CDR3 DNA is TGCGCCAGCAGCTGGGGATACAGGGACAATGAGCAGTTCTTC.

This clonotype was found a few times. The chain is built from TRBV10-3 and TRBJ2-3; TRBD1 aligns across 10 bases. The trim removed 6 bases at V and 5 bases at J, leaving 8 bases unmatched. CDR1 and CDR2 (germline): ENHRY, SYGVKD. This CDR3 has 15 residues. The CDR3 coding sequence is TGTGCCATCAGCCCCGGACAGGGGGATCAAGATACGCAGTATTTT. It is translated as CAISPGQGDQDTQYF.

This chain links TRBV7-6 with TRBJ2-1, with TRBD2 matching 9 bases. The germline V gene has CDR1 SGHVS and CDR2 FNYEAQ. V shed 5 bases and J 6 bases; nucleotides not matched to a gene: 8. The CDR3 extends over 15 amino acids. The CDR3 DNA reads TGTGCCAGCAGCGCCGGGACTAGCAGAAGCAATGAGCAGTTCTTC. This gives the protein CASSAGTSRSNEQFF.

This chain links TRBV7-9 with TRBJ1-4; possibly TRBD1 for D (6 bases). CDR1 and CDR2 from the germline V gene are SEHNR and FQNEAQ (reference sequence). V lost 5 bases and J 4 bases, leaving 14 bases between the germline ends. The CDR3 covers 15 residues. The CDR3 reads CASSNNRAVNEKLFF. DNA for the CDR3: TGTGCCAGCAGCAATAACAGGGCGGTTAATGAAAAACTGTTTTTT.

The sample holds a few counts of this clonotype. This rearrangement joins TRBV20-1 to TRBJ1-1, with D maybe TRBD1 (6 bases). V was cut by 8 bases and J by 2 bases, with 12 bases left in between. Germline V gives CDR1 DFQATT, CDR2 SNEGSKA (reference sequence). The CDR3 sequence is 12 residues long. Written as DNA, the CDR3 is TGCAGTTCGGGACAACCAAACACTGAAGCTTTCTTT. As protein: CSSGQPNTEAFF.

This clonotype was found many times. The chain combines TRBV12-3 or TRBV12-4 with TRBJ1-2; D is unclear. The length of the CDR3 is 13 residues. Trimming stripped 4 bases from V and 5 bases from J, with 11 bases between. The CDR3 DNA reads TGTGCCAGCAGTTCGTTAGGGCGGTATGGCTACACCTTC. Protein sequence: CASSSLGRYGYTF.

This clonotype appeared a few times. This chain connects TRBV12-3 or TRBV12-4 to TRBJ2-3, with D uncertain. The ends were cut back, 7 bases at V and 2 bases at J, with 7 bases in the middle. The CDR3 is 12 residues long. The CDR3 nucleotides read TGTGCCAGCACCCCAATCACAGATACGCAGTATTTT. Encoded protein: CASTPITDTQYF.

This clonotype occurred many times. This chain uses TRBV12-3 or TRBV12-4 with TRBJ2-5; 11 bases match TRBD2. The CDR3 spans 19 residues. Trimming took 5 bases from V and 5 from J; bases not matched to a gene: 19. The CDR3 sequence is CASSPTPGTSGLLRETQYF. CDR3 in DNA: TGTGCCAGCAGTCCGACCCCCGGGACTAGCGGTTTATTGCGGGAGACCCAGTACTTC.

This clonotype was detected only a few times. As DNA, the CDR3 is TGTGCCAGCAGTGATCTCCGAATCCCCTACGAGCAGTACGTC. Translated, it gives CASSDLRIPYEQYV. The chain employs TRBV2 and TRBJ2-7; D is ambiguous. V lost 3 bases and J 2 bases, leaving 11 bases between the germline ends. The CDR3 consists of 14 residues. Looked up from germline, CDR1 is SNHLY and CDR2 is FYNNEI.

CDR3 DNA: TGTGCCACCAGCAGAGTCAACCTCGTCACACTGAACACTGAAGCTTTCTTT. Translated: CATSRVNLVTLNTEAFF. The gene calls are TRBV15 and TRBJ1-1; D is unclear. This CDR3 is 17 amino acids long. The V end was cut by 1 base, the J end by 0 bases, with 15 bases between. CDR1 and CDR2 (germline): LNHNV, YYDKDF (reference sequence).

This chain links TRBV27 with TRBJ2-5; TRBD2 might be the D (5 bases). The CDR3 sequence is 15 residues long. Germline CDR1 reads MNHEY; CDR2 reads SMNVEV (reference sequence). V gave up 4 bases and J gave up 4 bases, with 16 bases separating them. The CDR3 nucleotides read TGTGCCAGCAGTTCCCTGAGACGAGGGTCAGAGACCCAGTACTTC. Translating gives CASSSLRRGSETQYF.

The V and J genes are TRBV29-1 and TRBJ2-5, with unresolved D. V lost 5 bases to trimming and J lost 2 bases, with 15 bases between them. CDR1 is SQVTM and CDR2 is ANQGSEA in the germline V gene. The CDR3 is 14 amino acids. The DNA of the CDR3 is TGCAGCGTTTGGAACTCAGGAAAACAAGAGACCCAGTACTTC. Translated, it gives CSVWNSGKQETQYF.

This clonotype was detected a few times. The chain links TRBV19 to TRBJ1-6, with D possibly TRBD1 on 6 matching bases. CDR3 length: 13 amino acids. Germline V gene data show CDR1 as LNHDA and CDR2 as SQIVND (reference sequence). Trimming cost V 5 bases and J 5 bases, with 7 bases left between them. The CDR3 reads CASSSGDNSPLHF. As DNA, the CDR3 is TGTGCCAGTAGTTCAGGGGATAATTCACCCCTCCACTTT.

A single count supports this clonotype. The genes are TRBV6-5 and TRBJ2-5; D tentatively fits TRBD1 or TRBD2 (5 bases each). Germline CDR1 MNHEY, CDR2 SVGAGI. The CDR3 is made up of 14 amino acids. V lost 4 bases and J 2 bases, leaving 11 bases between the germline ends. Written as DNA, the CDR3 is TGTGCCAGCAGTTCCGAGGGGTGGCAAGAGACCCAGTACTTC. Amino acid sequence: CASSSEGWQETQYF.

The chain couples TRBV5-1 to TRBJ2-6; TRBD2 aligns across 10 bases. CDR3 length: 18 residues. Looked up from germline, CDR1 is SGHRS and CDR2 is YFSETQ. V gave up 1 base and J gave up 0 bases; unmatched junction bases: 4. CDR3 bases: TGCGCCAGCAGCTTGAGACTAGCGGGCCCCTCTGGGGCCAACGTCCTGACTTTC. Its translation is CASSLRLAGPSGANVLTF.

This rearrangement joins TRBV10-3 to TRBJ2-1; D unresolved. From germline, CDR1 is ENHRY and CDR2 SYGVKD. CDR3 length equals 16 residues. Trimming took off 0 bases at V and 2 bases at J, with 11 bases between the two ends. The CDR3 region has the DNA TGTGCCATCAGTGAGTCGTTGACTGTTCCCTACAATGAGCAGTTCTTC. This sequence encodes CAISESLTVPYNEQFF.

The CDR3 nucleotides are TGTGCCAGCAGCCAAGCTCGTGATACGCAGTATTTT. This encodes CASSQARDTQYF. The chain uses TRBV3-1 and TRBJ2-3; D uncertain. V shed 1 base and J shed 6 bases, with 5 bases lying between them. CDR3 length equals 12 residues. Germline values: CDR1 LGHDT, CDR2 YNNKEL (reference sequence).

The chain links TRBV11-2 to TRBJ2-7; TRBD2 might be the D (5 bases). V gave up 7 bases and J gave up 4 bases, with 17 bases separating them. The CDR3 runs to 14 residues. The germline V gene has CDR1 SGHAT and CDR2 FQNNGV. DNA for the CDR3: TGTGCCAGCACCTCTTGGAGAGGGCCTTACGAGCAGTACGTC. It translates to CASTSWRGPYEQYV.